These 14 T cell receptor beta chains were sequenced from one sample in a study of shared clonotypes between healthy human individuals. The assay was immunoSEQ multiplex PCR, and TCRdb's table has in-frame clones only and misses some. This sample carries some 1,100,000 clones, roughly 74% of them seen once, and the ten largest clones take roughly 0.56%. The sample comprised memory CD4+ T cells from PBMCs. The subset denotes: CD45RA-negative fraction. The receptor set was obtained from a man between 18 and 35 years old in good health. Some clones in this sample may be carry-over from other donors' samples.

The rearrangement uses TRBV15 and TRBJ2-6; 9 nucleotides line up with TRBD1. Trimming removed 5 bases from V and 0 bases from J; junction bases left unmatched: 2. This CDR3 has 16 residues. Per germline, CDR1 LNHNV and CDR2 YYDKDF (reference sequence). The CDR3 is CATSSQGASGANVLTF. In DNA, the CDR3 is TGTGCCACCAGCTCACAGGGGGCCTCTGGGGCCAACGTCCTGACTTTC.

The CDR3 here is CASSPGFIGGYTF. The CDR3 nucleotides are TGTGCCAGCAGTCCGGGGTTTATAGGTGGCTACACCTTC. J is TRBJ1-2 and V is TRBV6-5; D is unresolved. Germline lookup yields CDR1 MNHEY and CDR2 SVGAGI. This CDR3 region has 13 residues. The V and J ends lost 5 bases and 7 bases respectively, with 14 bases between them.

The chain combines TRBV19 with TRBJ2-3, with no clear D. Trimming stripped 6 bases from V and 2 bases from J, with 6 bases between. CDR1 is LNHDA, CDR2 SQIVND, per germline (reference sequence). The CDR3 sequence is 12 residues long. CDR3 sequence (DNA): TGTGCCAGTAGCTCCATCACAGATACGCAGTATTTT. Translated, it gives CASSSITDTQYF.

The V and J genes are TRBV5-1 and TRBJ2-7, with D unclear. The V gene lost 1 base and the J gene lost 2 bases, with 10 bases spanning the gap. This CDR3 spans 14 amino acids. Germline V gene data show CDR1 as SGHRS and CDR2 as YFSETQ. The CDR3 bases are TGCGCCAGCAGCTTGATGTCAGAGACCTACGAGCAGTACTTC. Its translation is CASSLMSETYEQYF.

This clone was seen more than once but under ten times. The rearrangement uses TRBV11-2 and TRBJ2-2; 9 nucleotides agree with TRBD2. After removal of 4 bases from V and 3 bases from J, the junction contained 3 bases not matched to a gene. The CDR3 runs to 15 residues. Germline lookup yields CDR1 SGHAT and CDR2 FQNNGV. The CDR3 loop reads CASSYLAGDTGELFF. The CDR3 nucleotides read TGTGCCAGCAGCTACTTAGCGGGAGACACCGGGGAGCTGTTTTTT.

J is TRBJ2-5 and V is TRBV9; D is perhaps TRBD1 or TRBD2 (5 bases each). V gave up 6 bases and J gave up 2 bases, with 17 bases separating them. This CDR3 contains 15 residues. Per germline, CDR1 SGDLS and CDR2 YYNGEE. CDR3: CASNPSGRQQETQYF. The CDR3 nucleotides read TGTGCCAGCAACCCATCGGGACGACAACAAGAGACCCAGTACTTC. Combining the CDR3 with reference TRBV9 and TRBJ2-5 gives the whole variable domain DSGVTQTPKHLITATGQRVTLRCSPRSGDLSVYWYQQSLDQGLQFLIQYYNGEERAKGNILERFSAQQFPDLHSELNLSSLELGDSALYFCASNPSGRQQETQYFGPGTRLLVL.

J is TRBJ1-1 and V is TRBV28, with a possible D match to TRBD1 (5 bases). Looked up from germline, CDR1 is MDHEN and CDR2 is SYDVKM. Trimming took 7 bases from V and 3 from J, leaving 21 bases between them. This CDR3 spans 16 amino acids. CDR3 sequence (DNA): TGTGCCAGCACGTCGGGACGGGTGGGGTGGTACACTGAAGCTTTCTTT. Its translation: CASTSGRVGWYTEAFF.

This sequence joins TRBV4-1 and TRBJ2-6; 7 bases agree with TRBD1. The germline CDR1 and CDR2 sequences are MGHRA and YSYEKL. V dropped 1 base and J dropped 3; count of bases not matched to a gene: 12. The length of the CDR3 is 19 residues. CDR3 in amino acids: CASSQVRGGSWGGANVLTF. CDR3 nucleotides: TGCGCCAGCAGCCAAGTACGAGGGGGCTCCTGGGGTGGGGCCAACGTCCTGACTTTC.

The rearrangement joins TRBV7-8 to TRBJ2-1; 14 bases map to TRBD2. V lost 5 bases to trimming and J lost 7 bases; unmatched junction nucleotides: 13. The CDR3 contains 18 residues. CDR1 is SGHVS and CDR2 is FQNEAQ in the germline V gene. CDR3 loop: CASSPLGTSGRRGNEQFF. The CDR3 region has the DNA TGTGCCAGCAGCCCTCTCGGGACTAGCGGGAGAAGGGGGAATGAGCAGTTCTTC.

The chain employs TRBV25-1 and TRBJ1-1; 7 bases are a match to TRBD1. The CDR3 runs 15 residues. J gave up 1 base and V 4 bases, and 6 bases lay outside the gene matches. The V gene's germline CDR1 is MGHDK and CDR2 SYGVNS. CDR3 in amino acids: CASSGYRGKNTEAFF. CDR3 nucleotide sequence: TGTGCCAGCAGTGGCTACAGGGGAAAGAACACTGAAGCTTTCTTT.

J is TRBJ1-1 and V is TRBV19; weak D call: TRBD1 (5 bases). V shed 5 bases and J shed 0 bases, with 10 bases lying between them. CDR1 LNHDA and CDR2 SQIVND come from the germline V gene (reference sequence). CDR3 length: 14 residues. The CDR3 region is CASSQGRVNTEAFF. The DNA for the CDR3 is TGTGCCAGTAGTCAGGGTAGGGTGAACACTGAAGCTTTCTTT.

This rearrangement joins TRBV29-1 to TRBJ2-3; D not resolved. Trimming removed 1 base at V and 3 bases at J, with 5 bases between. Germline lookup yields CDR1 SQVTM and CDR2 ANQGSEA. The CDR3 has 12 amino acids. CDR3 amino acids: CSVEVRTDTQYF. The CDR3 region has the DNA TGCAGCGTTGAAGTTCGAACAGATACGCAGTATTTT.

The genes are TRBV7-8 and TRBJ2-1; a weak D match, TRBD2 (6 bases). The germline V and J ends were trimmed by 5 bases and 6 bases, with 17 bases remaining between them. Germline V CDR1 and CDR2: SGHVS, FQNEAQ. The CDR3 length is 15 residues. In DNA form, the CDR3 reads TGTGCCAGCAGCCGGGTCCGGGAGAAACCCAATGAGCAGTTCTTC. Its translation: CASSRVREKPNEQFF.

This clone was found once. The V call is TRBV7-2, the J call TRBJ2-2; D gene unclear. V was trimmed by 4 bases and J by 4 bases, leaving 4 bases between them. Germline CDR1 is SGHTA and CDR2 is FQGNSA. The CDR3 loop spans 12 amino acids. The CDR3 sequence is CASSYSTGELFF. The CDR3 DNA reads TGTGCCAGCAGCTATTCCACCGGGGAGCTGTTTTTT.